The clone carrying this T cell receptor beta chain was seen a single time. No antigen is known for it. Profiling relied on immunoSEQ multiplex PCR, and the TCRdb table lists in-frame clones only, not all of them. Seen here are about 97,000 clones, 86% observed once, and the top ten hold around 5.5%. From germline, CDR1 is MNHEY and CDR2 SVGAGI. The CDR3 is made up of 15 amino acids. Trimming left V 7 bases short and J 2 bases short, with 15 bases between. This sample was taken from a study of OX40 agonist ivuxolimab in advanced cancers. At the level of the study: Administration of intravenous ivuxolimab to patients occurred every 2 weeks at 0.01 to 10 mg/kg. Eligibility admitted prior anti-PD-1, anti-PD-L1 or anti-CTLA-4 therapy; 30% to 40% had some. Partial responses were achieved by three patients, one with hepatocellular carcinoma and two with cutaneous melanoma.

General study points: Circulating CD4+ and CD8+ T cells showed clonal expansion by week 6 at 0.1 to 3.0 mg/kg.

This sample comprised CD4+ or CD8+ T cells sorted from blood, obtained in a trial of the OX40 agonist ivuxolimab. V and J are TRBV6-5 and TRBJ1-5; a possible D gene is TRBD1 (5 bases). This receptor was taken from an adult with an advanced solid tumor such as melanoma, head and neck, liver or kidney cancer. The CDR3 DNA follows: TGTGCCAGCACACTGGGACGGGTGGGCAATCAGCCCCAGCATTTT. Its translation: CASTLGRVGNQPQHF.